This T cell receptor (beta chain) was identified during a study of CD4+ T cells in melanoma. Study-wide findings and caveats: A reported correlation linked neoantigen-specific CD4+ T cells to CD8+, macrophage and B cell function. Diverse differentiation states were reported for melanoma neoantigen-specific CD4+ T cells.

This clone has a single count. Its antigen remains unknown. The length of the CDR3 is 14 residues. CDR1 is SGHNT and CDR2 is YYREEE in the germline V gene (reference sequence). V gave up 3 bases and J gave up 8 bases; unmatched junction bases: 9. Libraries were prepared by immunoSEQ multiplex PCR; TCRdb keeps only in-frame clonotypes and omits some of them. The table shows more than 20,000 clones, with about three quarters occurring only once. V usage is TRBV5-4 and J usage is TRBJ1-2, with 8 bases that match TRBD1. The receptor was derived from a human donor with melanoma. The CDR3 DNA follows: TGTGCCAGCAGCTCCCCGGGGCAGGGGGCAGGCTACACCTTC. It specifies CASSSPGQGAGYTF.